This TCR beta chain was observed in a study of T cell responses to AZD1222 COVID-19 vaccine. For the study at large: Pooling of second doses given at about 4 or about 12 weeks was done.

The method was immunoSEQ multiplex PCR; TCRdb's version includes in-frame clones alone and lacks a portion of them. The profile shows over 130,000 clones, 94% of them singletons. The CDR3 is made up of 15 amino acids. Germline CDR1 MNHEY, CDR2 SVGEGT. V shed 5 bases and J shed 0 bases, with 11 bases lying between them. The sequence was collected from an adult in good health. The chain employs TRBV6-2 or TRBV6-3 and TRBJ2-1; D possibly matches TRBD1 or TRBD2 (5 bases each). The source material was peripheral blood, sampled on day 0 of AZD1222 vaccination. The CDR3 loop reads CASSKTGGSYNEQFF. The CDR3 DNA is TGTGCCAGCAGTAAAACTGGGGGCTCCTACAATGAGCAGTTCTTC.